This entry is about one T cell receptor beta chain. Antigen unknown. Regions amplified from RNA transcripts were the TCR beta CDR3 regions. The HTBI primer set drove a first-round RT-PCR of the TCR CDR3. Using its own MiXCR run on the multiplex PCR reads, TCRdb lists one record per CDR3 protein. The data show 300,000 to 400,000 distinct CDR3 sequences, with around a sixth seen just once and 45% to 55% held by the top ten. Uncontrolled infection, other autoimmune disease, pregnancy or lactation disqualified patients from enrolment. In making diagnoses, clinical symptoms, serum thyroxine and TRAb, thyroid ultrasound and orbital computed tomography were all used. The data originate from a study of T cells in Graves' hyperthyroidism and ophthalmopathy. The CDR3 sequence is 13 residues long. V was shortened by 7 bases and J by 7 bases, with 16 bases between the two germline ends. Per germline, CDR1 MGHDK and CDR2 SYGVNS.

Findings and caveats of the study: Ophthalmopathy, which appeared later, was predicted by the model a median around 6 months before onset.

The chain employs TRBV25-1 and TRBJ1-2, with a weak D call TRBD1 (6 bases). The sample comprised blood. The receptor was isolated from a woman aged 45-60 years with Graves' hyperthyroidism. The CDR3 spells CASKDRLRRGYTF. CDR3 sequence (DNA): TGTGCCAGCAAGGACAGACTAAGGCGTGGCTACACCTTC.